A single sample gave rise to the 20 T cell receptor beta chains below, sequenced in a study of T cells in Graves' hyperthyroidism and ophthalmopathy. Amplification of TCR beta CDR3 regions used RNA as the template. The primer set for the first-round RT-PCR of the TCR CDR3 was HTBI. TCRdb fed the multiplex PCR reads into MiXCR, producing one record per CDR3 protein. Found here are 350,000 or so distinct CDR3 sequences, about a sixth of them singletons; the top ten hold 30% to 40%. Source material: blood. The receptor source for this set is a woman in her thirties with Graves' hyperthyroidism that later progressed to Graves' ophthalmopathy.

J is TRBJ1-1 and V is TRBV12-3 or TRBV12-4, with D possibly matching TRBD1 (6 bases). The CDR3 covers 12 residues. The CDR3 DNA reads TGTGTCAGTTCAGGGGAAGGGACTGAAGCTTTCTTT. This gives the protein CVSSGEGTEAFF.

This clonotype appeared many times. The V and J genes are TRBV6-1 and TRBJ1-1, with a possible D match to TRBD1 (5 bases). The germline V gene encodes CDR1 MNHNS and CDR2 SASEGT. V lost 6 bases and J lost 1, with 12 bases in between. CDR3 length equals 14 residues. Written as DNA, the CDR3 is TGTGCCAGCAGCCCCAAGACAGAGAACACTGAAGCTTTCTTT. It translates to CASSPKTENTEAFF.

V is TRBV28 and J is TRBJ1-2, with D unclear. The CDR3 spans 16 residues. The V end was cut by 0 bases, the J end by 8 bases, with 19 bases between. Germline V gene data show CDR1 as MDHEN and CDR2 as SYDVKM. This CDR3 reads CASSLWRRSDSGGYTF. CDR3 sequence (DNA): TGTGCCAGCAGTTTATGGCGCCGTTCCGACTCGGGCGGCTACACCTTC.

The sample holds many counts of this clonotype. This chain links TRBV2 with TRBJ1-4; 8 positions agree with TRBD1. The CDR3 totals 13 residues. Germline assignment: CDR1 SNHLY and CDR2 FYNNEI. The ends lost 8 bases at V and 8 bases at J; junction bases unmatched: 7. The CDR3: CASRTGGEEKLFF. CDR3 sequence (DNA): TGTGCCAGCCGAACAGGGGGTGAAGAAAAACTGTTTTTT.

This clonotype was counted only a few times. The DNA of the CDR3 is TGTGCCAGCAGCTTAGAGGGGTGGGATGAAAAACTGTTTTTT. Encoded protein: CASSLEGWDEKLFF. The chain combines TRBV7-8 with TRBJ1-4; possibly TRBD1 for D (5 bases). Trimming pared 1 base from V and 6 bases from J, leaving 9 bases between. Germline V CDR1 and CDR2: SGHVS, FQNEAQ. This CDR3 contains 14 residues.

Regarding this clonotype: Since the CDR3 does not end with the conserved phenylalanine or tryptophan, this likely comes from a read error. The chain carries TRBV29-1 and TRBJ1-1; 8 bases map to TRBD1. CDR1 and CDR2 from the germline V gene are SQVTM and ANQGSEA. With V trimmed by 6 bases and J by 3 bases, 6 bases remained unmatched. This CDR3 region has 13 residues. For the CDR3, the DNA is TGCAGCGTAGCGACAGGGGATGACACTGAAGCTTTCTGT. Translated, it gives CSVATGDDTEAFC.

This clonotype has ten or more counts. The chain joins TRBV7-9 to TRBJ1-1; D not resolved. CDR1 is SEHNR and CDR2 is FQNEAQ in the germline V gene (reference sequence). The V end lost 2 bases, the J end lost 3 bases, and 19 bases lay between the germline ends. This CDR3 comprises 17 residues. CDR3 protein: CASSLHEGQGRDTEAFF. Here the CDR3 DNA reads TGTGCCAGCAGCTTACATGAAGGCCAAGGGCGGGACACTGAAGCTTTCTTT. Looking up the rest from reference TRBV7-9 and TRBJ1-1 gives the full variable domain: DTGVSQNPRHKITKRGQNVTFRCDPISEHNRLYWYRQTLGQGPEFLTYFQNEAQLEKSRLLSDRFSAERPKGSFSTLEIQRTEQGDSAMYLCASSLHEGQGRDTEAFFGQGTRLTVV.

This clonotype showed up just a few times. The chain recombines TRBV7-2 with TRBJ1-2; 7 bases are shared with TRBD1. V gave up 6 bases and J gave up 8 bases; unmatched junction bases: 9. Germline V gene data show CDR1 as SGHTA and CDR2 as FQGNSA. There are 13 residues in the CDR3. Written as DNA, the CDR3 is TGTGCCAGCAGGGTAACAGGGGCGTCCGGCTACACCTTC. It encodes CASRVTGASGYTF.

The J gene is TRBJ2-7, the V gene TRBV2, with 10 bases aligning to TRBD1. There are 15 residues in the CDR3. Germline CDR1 and CDR2: SNHLY and FYNNEI. Germline trimming cut 5 bases from V and 7 bases from J; bases unmatched to any gene: 11. The CDR3, as DNA: TGTGCCAGCAGTAATGACAGGGGGCGAAGAGAAGAGCAGTACTTC. Its protein is CASSNDRGRREEQYF.

This clonotype showed up many times. The chain links TRBV28 to TRBJ2-1; 8 bases map to TRBD2. V lost 6 bases to trimming and J lost 5 bases; unmatched junction nucleotides: 9. This CDR3 contains 15 residues. Germline V gene lookup returns CDR1 MDHEN and CDR2 SYDVKM. CDR3 DNA: TGTGCCAGCAGAGGGAAGCGGGAGTTCAACAATGAGCAGTTCTTC. This encodes CASRGKREFNNEQFF.

The rearrangement joins TRBV28 to TRBJ2-7; perhaps D is TRBD1 or TRBD2 (5 bases each). The V gene lost 5 bases and the J gene lost 0 bases, with 11 bases spanning the gap. This CDR3 comprises 14 residues. Germline loops: CDR1 MDHEN, CDR2 SYDVKM. Written as DNA, the CDR3 is TGTGCCAGCAGTCAACGGGACGTCTCCTACGAGCAGTACTTC. This translates into CASSQRDVSYEQYF.

Details on this clonotype: One base away lies a much larger clone, so this may be a sequencing read error. As the CDR3 is not closed by the conserved phenylalanine or tryptophan, this likely results from a read error. This chain uses TRBV11-2 with TRBJ2-1; 10 bases are shared with TRBD2. This CDR3 spans 15 amino acids. The germline V gene has CDR1 SGHAT and CDR2 FQNNGV. The ends lost 5 bases at V and 4 bases at J; junction bases unmatched: 5. The CDR3 spells CASSPIAGGYNEQFS. CDR3 in DNA: TGTGCCAGCAGCCCAATAGCGGGAGGTTACAATGAGCAGTTCTCC.

This clonotype was detected a few times. This chain links TRBV7-9 with TRBJ1-1; the D is unclear. CDR3 length equals 12 residues. In germline, CDR1 is SEHNR, CDR2 FQNEAQ (reference sequence). Between the trimmed V and J ends, which lost 1 base and 6 bases, there was a span of 6 bases. The CDR3 DNA follows: TGTGCCAGCAGCTTAGAGTTCGCTGAAGCTTTCTTT. Its translation: CASSLEFAEAFF.

V is TRBV29-1 and J is TRBJ1-1, with D hard to call. V gave up 6 bases and J gave up 1 base, with 12 bases separating them. Germline CDR1 reads SQVTM; CDR2 reads ANQGSEA. CDR3 size: 13 residues. CDR3 in amino acids: CSVSIGRNTEAFF. Here the CDR3 DNA reads TGCAGCGTGAGTATTGGCAGGAACACTGAAGCTTTCTTT.

This clonotype was detected many times. The rearrangement joins TRBV7-9 to TRBJ2-4, with 12 nucleotides matching TRBD1. Looked up from germline, CDR1 is SEHNR and CDR2 is FQNEAQ (reference sequence). This CDR3 contains 12 residues. The ends lost 10 bases at V and 7 bases at J; junction bases unmatched: 2. Here the CDR3 DNA reads TGTGCCATGGGACAGGGGGCCAACATTCAGTACTTC. Protein product: CAMGQGANIQYF.

This clonotype was counted many times. The chain has TRBV10-3 and TRBJ2-2, with D unresolved. Trimming removed 4 bases from V and 1 base from J, with 4 bases in between. The germline gives CDR1 ENHRY, CDR2 SYGVKD. This CDR3 is built from 13 residues. The CDR3 loop reads CAISGQNTGELFF. CDR3 nucleotides: TGTGCCATCAGTGGACAGAACACCGGGGAGCTGTTTTTT.

The table lists this clonotype with a few counts. The V and J genes are TRBV5-5 and TRBJ1-1, with D unclear. This CDR3 has 15 amino acids. CDR1 is SGHKS and CDR2 is YYEKEE in the germline V gene (reference sequence). The V end was cut by 4 bases, the J end by 1 base, with 14 bases between. The CDR3 reads CASSAAPRENTEAFF. The CDR3 DNA reads TGTGCCAGCAGCGCCGCCCCCCGGGAGAACACTGAAGCTTTCTTT.

This clonotype was detected once. V is TRBV20-1 and J is TRBJ2-7; 9 bases map to TRBD2. The germline V gene has CDR1 DFQATT and CDR2 SNEGSKA (reference sequence). The V gene end was trimmed by 6 bases and the J gene end by 3 bases; junction bases not matched to a gene: 12. This CDR3 is built from 15 residues. The CDR3 reads CSAKQIAGEVYEQYF. CDR3 coding DNA: TGCAGTGCCAAACAAATAGCGGGGGAGGTCTACGAGCAGTACTTC.

The CDR3 loop is CASHRTGGNTEAFF. The DNA of the CDR3 is TGTGCCAGTCATCGGACAGGGGGAAACACTGAAGCTTTCTTT. This rearrangement joins TRBV27 to TRBJ1-1, with 10 bases aligning to TRBD1. Germline values: CDR1 MNHEY, CDR2 SMNVEV (reference sequence). Trimming took 9 bases from V and 2 from J; bases not matched to a gene: 6. The CDR3 contains 14 residues.

This clonotype was counted ten times or more. CDR3: CASSPATPGTEAFF. The CDR3 DNA reads as TGTGCCAGTAGCCCAGCCACTCCGGGCACTGAAGCTTTCTTT. V gene TRBV19 combines with J gene TRBJ1-1; D is uncertain. There are 14 residues in the CDR3. V was clipped by 6 bases and J by 4 bases, with 15 bases between them. Germline CDR1 LNHDA, CDR2 SQIVND (reference sequence). Drawing the rest from reference TRBV19 and TRBJ1-1, the complete variable domain is DGGITQSPKYLFRKEGQNVTLSCEQNLNHDAMYWYRQDPGQGLRLIYYSQIVNDFQKGDIAEGYSVSREKKESFPLTVTSAQKNPTAFYLCASSPATPGTEAFFGQGTRLTVV.